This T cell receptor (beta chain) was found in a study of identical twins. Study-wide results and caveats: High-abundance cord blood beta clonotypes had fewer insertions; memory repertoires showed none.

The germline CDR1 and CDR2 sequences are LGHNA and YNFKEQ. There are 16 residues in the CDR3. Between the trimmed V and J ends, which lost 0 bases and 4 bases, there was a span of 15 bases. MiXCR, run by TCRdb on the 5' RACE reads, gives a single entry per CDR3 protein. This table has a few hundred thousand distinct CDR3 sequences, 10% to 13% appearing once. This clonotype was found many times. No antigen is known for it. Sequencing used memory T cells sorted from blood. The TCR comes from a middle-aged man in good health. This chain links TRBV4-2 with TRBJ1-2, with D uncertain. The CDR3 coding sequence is TGTGCCAGCAGCCAAGATAGAGGAGCGGGGAGCTATGGCTACACCTTC. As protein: CASSQDRGAGSYGYTF.